These 2 T cell receptor beta chains originate from one sample sequenced in a study of cytomegalovirus exposure and HLA in healthy donors. The study ran its PCR with 60 Vbeta and 13 Jbeta primers. Measured with immunoSEQ multiplex PCR; TCRdb has only the in-frame clones, and not every one. The table shows 150,000 to 200,000 clones, with more than 60% occurring only once. The sequencing sample was made of PBMCs. The receptors shown here come from a woman aged 30 to 39 in good health and CMV-seropositive.

In its sample, this clone was seen once. The chain joins TRBV7-9 to TRBJ1-1, with D perhaps matching TRBD1 (5 bases). Germline V gene lookup returns CDR1 SEHNR and CDR2 FQNEAQ (reference sequence). The CDR3 is 14 amino acids. V lost 2 bases and J 5 bases, leaving 12 bases between the germline ends. The CDR3 sequence is CASSLSGGGTEAFF. The CDR3 DNA follows: TGTGCCAGCAGCTTATCCGGGGGGGGGACTGAAGCTTTCTTT.

The chain couples TRBV4-3 to TRBJ1-3; possible D gene TRBD1, 6 bases. Germline loops: CDR1 LGHNA, CDR2 YSLEER. Trimming cost V 1 base and J 1 base, with 17 bases left between them. The CDR3 has 18 amino acids. The CDR3: CASSQGSGTHRSGNTIYF. CDR3 in DNA: TGCGCCAGCAGCCAAGGCTCCGGGACACACAGATCTGGAAACACCATATATTTT.